One and the same sample provided the 27 T cell receptor beta chains below, sequenced in a study of TIL therapy for anti-PD-1-resistant metastatic lung cancer (dated by TCRdb to 2020 to 2023). Using bias-controlled multiplex PCR with the immunoSEQ v3 hsTCRB kit, the TCR beta CDR3 regions were amplified from genomic DNA. As stored in TCRdb, this immuneACCESS dataset retains in-frame rearrangements with V and J assigned. A fraction of the clones does not appear; measured against another copy, unresolved V genes explain less than half of the discrepancy, and the remainder lacks a known reason. The sample has 36,000 or so clones on record, 73% of them singletons. The ten largest clones add up to 5.7% of the sample. The sample's time point label, in plain terms: pre-treatment sample, taken before nivolumab and TIL therapy. The sample here was blood, taken at baseline. The receptor source for this set is a person between 30 and 80 years old with non-small cell lung cancer.

The V and J genes are TRBV19 and TRBJ1-1; 10 nucleotides match TRBD1. Losses at the gene ends were 5 bases for V and 3 bases for J; bases not matched to a gene: 6. CDR3 length equals 15 residues. The V gene's germline CDR1 is LNHDA and CDR2 SQIVND (reference sequence). This CDR3 reads CASSGGQGLDTEAFF. CDR3 sequence (DNA): TGTGCCAGTAGTGGGGGACAGGGGTTGGACACTGAAGCTTTCTTT.

V usage is TRBV27 and J usage is TRBJ1-1; D is ambiguous. The CDR3 spans 14 residues. Germline CDR1 and CDR2: MNHEY and SMNVEV (reference sequence). Trimming left V 0 bases short and J 4 bases short, with 9 bases between. The CDR3, as DNA: TGTGCCAGCAGTTTATCGAAGGGTCCCACTGAAGCTTTCTTT. It encodes CASSLSKGPTEAFF.

The V gene is TRBV5-5, the J gene TRBJ1-6; D perhaps matches TRBD1 (5 bases). The CDR3 is 16 residues long. V was pared by 3 bases and J by 5 bases, with 15 bases between. Germline CDR1 SGHKS, CDR2 YYEKEE (reference sequence). The CDR3 here is CASSSPLTENNSPLHF. Here the CDR3 DNA reads TGTGCCAGCAGCTCCCCATTGACAGAGAATAATTCACCCCTCCACTTT.

The chain is built from TRBV5-4 and TRBJ1-1, with 12 bases matching TRBD1. Germline loops: CDR1 SGHNT, CDR2 YYREEE (reference sequence). This CDR3 comprises 16 residues. V gave up 4 bases and J gave up 6 bases; unmatched junction bases: 10. The DNA of the CDR3 is TGTGCCAGCAGCCAGGGGACAGGGGGCCTTTTGGCTGAAGCTTTCTTT. Its protein product is CASSQGTGGLLAEAFF.

Of note for this clone: Germline and junction disagree at one end, which may indicate a read error. This chain joins TRBV27 and TRBJ1-5; the D is unclear. Germline assignment: CDR1 MNHEY and CDR2 SMNVEV (reference sequence). This CDR3 comprises 14 residues. For the CDR3, the DNA is TGTGCCAGCAGTTTATCGAAAGGCAAGCAGCCCCAGCATTTT. This codes for CASSLSKGKQPQHF.

To note about this clone: An end of the junction differs from the germline gene, which may be a read error. This same CDR3 is encoded by further DNA sequences in the sample. This chain uses TRBV5-1 with TRBJ1-4; possible D gene TRBD1, 5 bases. CDR1 is SGHRS, CDR2 YFSETQ, per germline. CDR3 size: 16 residues. Here the CDR3 DNA reads TGCGCCAGCAGCCCTATGGGCAGGGACTTAAATGAAAAGCTGTTTTTT. Protein sequence: CASSPMGRDLNEKLFF.

This clone was detected only a few times. The chain combines TRBV7-2 with TRBJ1-5; 8 bases match TRBD1. The CDR3 length is 16 residues. Per germline, CDR1 SGHTA and CDR2 FQGNSA. Trimming at V came to 3 bases and at J to 9 bases, leaving 13 bases not matched to a gene. The CDR3 is CASSFSGTGPFWPQHF. The CDR3 nucleotides read TGTGCCAGCAGCTTCTCCGGGACAGGTCCCTTCTGGCCCCAGCATTTT.

V is TRBV5-6 and J is TRBJ1-2; D is perhaps TRBD1 (5 bases). The germline CDR1 and CDR2 sequences are SGHDT and YYEEEE. The V end was cut by 7 bases, the J end by 4 bases, with 17 bases between. CDR3 length equals 14 residues. In DNA form, the CDR3 reads TGTGCCAGCTACGAGGAAGGGGTACTCTATGGCTACACCTTC. Its translation is CASYEEGVLYGYTF.

This chain connects TRBV7-2 to TRBJ2-2; tentatively, D is TRBD1 (6 bases). V was pared by 5 bases and J by 5 bases, with 12 bases between. CDR1 is SGHTA and CDR2 is FQGNSA in the germline V gene. The CDR3 is 14 residues long. The DNA of the CDR3 is TGTGCCAGCAGCGCAAAACAGGGAACCGGGGAGCTGTTTTTT. Translation gives CASSAKQGTGELFF.

The V and J genes are TRBV6-5 and TRBJ2-1; TRBD2 might be the D (6 bases). From germline, CDR1 is MNHEY and CDR2 SVGAGI. Trimming removed 6 bases from V and 8 bases from J, with 14 bases in between. The CDR3 runs 13 residues. CDR3 sequence: CASRSLASDEQFF. CDR3 in DNA: TGTGCCAGCAGGTCTCTAGCGAGCGATGAGCAGTTCTTC.

This chain links TRBV19 with TRBJ1-5, with D hard to call. Per the germline V gene, CDR1 is LNHDA and CDR2 is SQIVND (reference sequence). V was trimmed by 3 bases and J by 15 bases, leaving 12 bases between them. There are 11 residues in the CDR3. CDR3 nucleotide sequence: TGTGCCAGTAGTATTACTTGGAGAGTGCATTTT. Encoded protein: CASSITWRVHF.

The chain has TRBV9 and TRBJ1-2; D unclear. The V end was cut by 0 bases, the J end by 2 bases, with 8 bases between. The CDR3 covers 14 residues. Germline-derived CDR1 and CDR2 are SGDLS and YYNGEE. CDR3 sequence reads: CASSVDSRNYGYTF. In DNA form, the CDR3 reads TGTGCCAGCAGCGTAGATTCAAGGAACTATGGCTACACCTTC.

This chain links TRBV5-6 with TRBJ2-1; no clear D. Per the germline V gene, CDR1 is SGHDT and CDR2 is YYEEEE. Trimming pared 1 base from V and 8 bases from J, leaving 7 bases between. This CDR3 comprises 12 residues. The CDR3 bases are TGTGCCAGCAGCTTGTTAAGGGATGAGCAGTTCTTC. Amino acids: CASSLLRDEQFF. The variable domain in full, completed from reference TRBV5-6 and TRBJ2-1, reads DAGVTQSPTHLIKTRGQQVTLRCSPKSGHDTVSWYQQALGQGPQFIFQYYEEEERQRGNFPDRFSGHQFPNYSSELNVNALLLGDSALYLCASSLLRDEQFFGPGTRLTVL.

The chain links TRBV6-5 to TRBJ1-6; 11 positions match TRBD1. The CDR3 runs 15 residues. Germline CDR1 and CDR2: MNHEY and SVGAGI. Trimming took 3 bases from V and 8 from J; bases not matched to a gene: 3. The CDR3 sequence is CASSYGQGADSPLHF. The CDR3 DNA is TGTGCCAGCAGTTATGGACAGGGGGCGGATTCACCCCTCCACTTT.

The J gene is TRBJ2-3, the V gene TRBV2; 13 nucleotides line up with TRBD2. Germline V gene lookup returns CDR1 SNHLY and CDR2 FYNNEI. J lost 3 bases, V lost 5 bases, and 2 bases had no gene match. This CDR3 has 15 residues. The CDR3 DNA sequence: TGTGCCAGCAGTTCACTAGCGGGGGGGACAGATACGCAGTATTTT. Translating gives CASSSLAGGTDTQYF.

This rearrangement joins TRBV28 to TRBJ1-6, with D maybe TRBD1 (5 bases). This CDR3 contains 12 residues. V shed 10 bases and J shed 6 bases, with 10 bases lying between them. Germline CDR1 MDHEN, CDR2 SYDVKM. CDR3 protein: CATGDFNSPLHF. The CDR3 coding sequence is TGTGCCACCGGGGACTTTAATTCACCCCTCCACTTT.

The rearrangement uses TRBV28 and TRBJ1-2, with D possibly TRBD1 on 5 matching bases. The V end was cut by 8 bases, the J end by 4 bases, with 11 bases between. CDR1 and CDR2 from the germline V gene are MDHEN and SYDVKM. The CDR3 has 12 amino acids. CDR3 nucleotide sequence: TGTGCCAGCGGGCGGGGCTCCTATGGCTACACCTTC. This encodes CASGRGSYGYTF.

This clone was recorded once. CDR3 sequence: CASSQVMGIGNEQFF. The DNA for the CDR3 is TGTGCCAGCAGCCAAGTTATGGGGATCGGGAATGAGCAGTTCTTC. This sequence joins TRBV14 and TRBJ2-1; D remains ambiguous. The V end lost 1 base, the J end lost 7 bases, and 14 bases lay between the germline ends. In germline, CDR1 is SGHDN, CDR2 FVKESK. The CDR3 runs to 15 residues. Combining the CDR3 with reference TRBV14 and TRBJ2-1 gives the whole variable domain EAGVTQFPSHSVIEKGQTVTLRCDPISGHDNLYWYRRVMGKEIKFLLHFVKESKQDESGMPNNRFLAERTGGTYSTLKVQPAELEDSGVYFCASSQVMGIGNEQFFGPGTRLTVL.

This clone has just a few counts. The genes are TRBV11-3 and TRBJ1-1, with 7 positions matching TRBD1. Germline lookup yields CDR1 SGHNT and CDR2 YENEEA. Unmatched junction bases numbered 5, after V lost 5 bases and J lost 2 bases. The CDR3 has 14 amino acids. The CDR3: CASSQQGRNTEAFF. In nucleotides, the CDR3 is TGTGCCAGCAGCCAACAGGGGCGAAACACTGAAGCTTTCTTT.

The chain joins TRBV18 to TRBJ1-1; TRBD1 matches at 7 bases. Germline CDR1 and CDR2: KGHSH and LQKENI. V shed 1 base, J shed 1 base, and the junction held 3 bases outside the gene matches. CDR3 length equals 15 residues. CDR3 residues: CASSPLGGGNTEAFF. CDR3 sequence (DNA): TGTGCCAGCTCACCACTAGGGGGCGGGAACACTGAAGCTTTCTTT.

This chain joins TRBV9 and TRBJ2-2; no clear D. The V end was cut by 1 base, the J end by 6 bases, with 16 bases between. The CDR3 loop spans 16 amino acids. Germline loops: CDR1 SGDLS, CDR2 YYNGEE. CDR3 nucleotides: TGTGCCAGCAGCGTACTGGGGTTCGGTCTGGCCGGGGAGCTGTTTTTT. It translates to CASSVLGFGLAGELFF.

This clone was seen a single time. This chain uses TRBV5-4 with TRBJ2-3; possible D gene TRBD2, 6 bases. CDR3 size: 17 residues. V shed 4 bases and J shed 1 base, with 19 bases lying between them. The germline V gene encodes CDR1 SGHNT and CDR2 YYREEE (reference sequence). The DNA for the CDR3 is TGTGCCAGCAGCGCCCGAGGGTGGGGGGAAGGCACAGATACGCAGTATTTT. It translates to CASSARGWGEGTDTQYF.

The CDR3 region is CAWSVQGMTSYTF. The CDR3 nucleotides read TGTGCCTGGAGTGTACAGGGTATGACGAGCTACACCTTC. The rearrangement links TRBV30 to TRBJ1-2, with D possibly being TRBD1 (6 bases). Germline V CDR1 and CDR2: GTSNPN, SVGIG (reference sequence). Deletions cut 0 bases from V and 9 bases from J, with 14 bases between. The CDR3 is 13 amino acids.

The V call is TRBV4-1, the J call TRBJ2-7; possibly TRBD1 for D (6 bases). Trimming removed 0 bases at V and 1 base at J, with 7 bases between. Germline loops: CDR1 MGHRA, CDR2 YSYEKL. This CDR3 has 14 amino acids. The chain's CDR3 is CASSQDRGSYEQYF. CDR3 coding DNA: TGCGCCAGCAGCCAAGACAGGGGATCCTACGAGCAGTACTTC.

The genes are TRBV28 and TRBJ2-7; 7 positions agree with TRBD1. This CDR3 has 17 amino acids. Per germline, CDR1 MDHEN and CDR2 SYDVKM. After removal of 5 bases from V and 0 bases from J, the junction contained 13 bases not matched to a gene. The CDR3 nucleotides are TGTGCCAGCAGTCCCATGACCGGGACAGCGAGCTCCTACGAGCAGTACTTC. Amino acid sequence: CASSPMTGTASSYEQYF.

This clone has a handful of counts. The chain uses TRBV5-4 and TRBJ1-1; the D is unclear. V shed 5 bases and J shed 0 bases, with 8 bases lying between them. The CDR3 totals 13 residues. Germline V lookup: CDR1 SGHNT, CDR2 YYREEE (reference sequence). The CDR3 is CASRKGMNTEAFF. Here the CDR3 DNA reads TGTGCCAGCAGGAAAGGGATGAACACTGAAGCTTTCTTT. The full variable domain, rest sourced from reference TRBV5-4 and TRBJ1-1, is ETGVTQSPTHLIKTRGQQVTLRCSSQSGHNTVSWYQQALGQGPQFIFQYYREEENGRGNFPPRFSGLQFPNYSSELNVNALELDDSALYLCASRKGMNTEAFFGQGTRLTVV.

The V call is TRBV7-9, the J call TRBJ1-2, with D tentatively TRBD1 (5 bases). The V end lost 5 bases, the J end lost 2 bases, and 12 bases lay between the germline ends. In germline, CDR1 is SEHNR, CDR2 FQNEAQ (reference sequence). The CDR3 loop spans 14 amino acids. CDR3 amino acids: CASSRRDPNYGYTF. For the CDR3, the DNA is TGTGCCAGCAGCAGACGGGACCCGAACTATGGCTACACCTTC.